This T cell receptor (beta chain) was obtained from a study of T-cell memory formation after mild COVID-19. The CDR3 has 15 residues. V dropped 5 bases and J dropped 7 bases, with 20 bases sitting between them. One entry per CDR3 protein results from TCRdb running MiXCR on the 5' RACE reads. The sample yields 15,000 to 20,000 distinct CDR3 sequences, around 25% seen once. This sequence originates from a man younger than 30 who had mild COVID-19 (a few samples of this study predate the infection). Cell type and time point are not known. The specimen sequenced was PBMCs or a T cell subset sorted from them (not recorded which). V is TRBV12-3 or TRBV12-4 and J is TRBJ1-2; a weak D match, TRBD1 (6 bases). Here the CDR3 reads CASSLSVGGISGYTF. CDR3 nucleotides: TGTGCCAGCAGTCTTTCTGTAGGGGGGATTTCTGGCTACACCTTC.